This TCR beta chain was obtained from a study of T cell responses to AZD1222 COVID-19 vaccine. As to this clone: The germline gene is not matched at one end of the junction; a read error may be the cause.

Using immunoSEQ multiplex PCR, the repertoire was profiled, and TCRdb retains in-frame clones only, with some absent. The data hold more than 85,000 clones, with roughly 87% observed a single time. CDR3 size: 13 residues. Germline V gene data show CDR1 as LGHDT and CDR2 as YNNKEL (reference sequence). The clonotype comes from an adult in good health. The rearrangement uses TRBV3-1 (or the pseudogene TRBV3-2) and TRBJ2-7, with D perhaps being TRBD1 or TRBD2 (6 bases each). Sample: peripheral blood, taken on day 0 of AZD1222 vaccination. The DNA of the CDR3 is TGTGCCAGCAGCCAAGATCATGGACGGGGGCATCACTTC. It codes for CASSQDHGRGHHF.